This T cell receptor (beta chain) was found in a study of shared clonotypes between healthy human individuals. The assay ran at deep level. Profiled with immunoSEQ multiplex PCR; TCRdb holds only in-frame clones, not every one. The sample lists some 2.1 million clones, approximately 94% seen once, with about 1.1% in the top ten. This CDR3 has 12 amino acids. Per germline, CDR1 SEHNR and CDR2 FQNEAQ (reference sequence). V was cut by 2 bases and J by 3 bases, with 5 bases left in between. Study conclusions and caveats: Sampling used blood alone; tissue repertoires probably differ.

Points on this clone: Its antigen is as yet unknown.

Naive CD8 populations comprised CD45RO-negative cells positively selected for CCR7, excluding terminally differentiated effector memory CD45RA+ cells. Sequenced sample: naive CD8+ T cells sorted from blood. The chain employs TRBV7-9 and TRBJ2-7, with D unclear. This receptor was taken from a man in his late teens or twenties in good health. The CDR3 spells CASSLRVYEQYF. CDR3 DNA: TGTGCCAGCAGCTTAAGGGTCTACGAGCAGTACTTC.